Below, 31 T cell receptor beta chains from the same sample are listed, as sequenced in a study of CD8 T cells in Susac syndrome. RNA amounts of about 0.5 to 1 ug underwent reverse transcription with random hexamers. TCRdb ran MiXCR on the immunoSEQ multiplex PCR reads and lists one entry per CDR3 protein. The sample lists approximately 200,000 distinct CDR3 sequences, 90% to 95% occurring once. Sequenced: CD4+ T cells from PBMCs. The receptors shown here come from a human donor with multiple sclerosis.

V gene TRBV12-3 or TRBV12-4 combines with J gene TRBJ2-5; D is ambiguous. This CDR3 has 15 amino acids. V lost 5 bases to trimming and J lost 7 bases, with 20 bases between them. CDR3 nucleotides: TGTGCCAGCAGTCCCTCGGGCGCATCCCTCCGGACCCAGTACTTC. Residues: CASSPSGASLRTQYF.

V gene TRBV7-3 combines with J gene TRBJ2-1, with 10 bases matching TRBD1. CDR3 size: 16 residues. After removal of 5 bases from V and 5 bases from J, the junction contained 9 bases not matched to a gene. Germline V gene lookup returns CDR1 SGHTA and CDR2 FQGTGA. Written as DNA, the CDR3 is TGTGCCAGCAGCCCCGTGGGACAGGGGATTAACAATGAGCAGTTCTTC. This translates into CASSPVGQGINNEQFF.

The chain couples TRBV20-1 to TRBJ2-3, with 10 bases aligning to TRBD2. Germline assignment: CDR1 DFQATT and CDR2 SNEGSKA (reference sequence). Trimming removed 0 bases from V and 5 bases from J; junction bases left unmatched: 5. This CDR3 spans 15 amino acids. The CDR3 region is CSARDTSGAGDTQYF. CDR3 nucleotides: TGCAGTGCTAGAGATACTAGCGGGGCGGGAGATACGCAGTATTTT.

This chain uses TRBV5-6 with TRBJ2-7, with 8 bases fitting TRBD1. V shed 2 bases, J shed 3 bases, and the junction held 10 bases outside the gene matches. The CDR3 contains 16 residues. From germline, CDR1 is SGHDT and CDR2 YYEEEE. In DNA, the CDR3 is TGTGCCAGCAGCTTAGGCCGCCGGGACAGGCTCTACGAGCAGTACTTC. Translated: CASSLGRRDRLYEQYF.

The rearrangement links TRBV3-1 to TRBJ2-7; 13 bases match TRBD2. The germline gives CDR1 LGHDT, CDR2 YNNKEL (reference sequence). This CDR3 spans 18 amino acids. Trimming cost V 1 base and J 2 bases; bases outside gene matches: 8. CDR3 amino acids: CASSQAIGTSGTTYEQYF. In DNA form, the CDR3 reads TGTGCCAGCAGCCAAGCTATTGGGACTAGCGGGACAACCTACGAGCAGTACTTC.

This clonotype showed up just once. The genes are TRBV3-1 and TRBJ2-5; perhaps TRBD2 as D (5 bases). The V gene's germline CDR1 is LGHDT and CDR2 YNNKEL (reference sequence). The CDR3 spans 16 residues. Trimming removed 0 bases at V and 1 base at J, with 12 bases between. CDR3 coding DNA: TGTGCCAGCAGCCAAGATAACTCCGGGATCCAAGAGACCCAGTACTTC. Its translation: CASSQDNSGIQETQYF.

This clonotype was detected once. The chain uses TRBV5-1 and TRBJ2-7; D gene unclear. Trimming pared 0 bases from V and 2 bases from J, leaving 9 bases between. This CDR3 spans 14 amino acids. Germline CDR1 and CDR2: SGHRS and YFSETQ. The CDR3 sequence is CASSLDSFPYEQYF. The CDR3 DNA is TGCGCCAGCAGCTTGGACAGTTTCCCCTACGAGCAGTACTTC. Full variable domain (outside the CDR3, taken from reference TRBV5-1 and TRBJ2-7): KAGVTQTPRYLIKTRGQQVTLSCSPISGHRSVSWYQQTPGQGLQFLFEYFSETQRNKGNFPGRFSGRQFSNSRSEMNVSTLELGDSALYLCASSLDSFPYEQYFGPGTRLTVT.

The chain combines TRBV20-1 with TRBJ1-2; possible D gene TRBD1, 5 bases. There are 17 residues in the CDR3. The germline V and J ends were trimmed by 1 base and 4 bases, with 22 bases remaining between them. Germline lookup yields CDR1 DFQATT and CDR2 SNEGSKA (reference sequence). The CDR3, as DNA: TGCAGTGCTAGAGTCCCTCCCGGGACGGAGGGACTCTATGGCTACACCTTC. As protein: CSARVPPGTEGLYGYTF.

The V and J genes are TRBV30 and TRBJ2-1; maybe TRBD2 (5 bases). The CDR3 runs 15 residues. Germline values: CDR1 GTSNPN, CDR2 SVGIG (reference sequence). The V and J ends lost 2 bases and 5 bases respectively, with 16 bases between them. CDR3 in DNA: TGTGCCTGGAGTTGGCAAAGCGGAGCCAACAATGAGCAGTTCTTC. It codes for CAWSWQSGANNEQFF.

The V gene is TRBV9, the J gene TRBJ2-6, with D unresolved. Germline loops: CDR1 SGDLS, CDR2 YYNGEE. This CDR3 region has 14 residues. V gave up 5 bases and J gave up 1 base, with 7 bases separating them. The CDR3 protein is CASSLPSGANVLTF. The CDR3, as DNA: TGTGCCAGCAGTCTCCCTTCTGGGGCCAACGTCCTGACTTTC.

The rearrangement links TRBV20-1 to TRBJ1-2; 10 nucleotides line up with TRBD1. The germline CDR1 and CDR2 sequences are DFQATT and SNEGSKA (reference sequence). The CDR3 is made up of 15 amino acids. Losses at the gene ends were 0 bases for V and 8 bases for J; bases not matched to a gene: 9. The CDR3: CSARDSTGGFRGYTF. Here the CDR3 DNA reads TGCAGTGCTAGAGATTCGACAGGGGGCTTTCGGGGCTACACCTTC.

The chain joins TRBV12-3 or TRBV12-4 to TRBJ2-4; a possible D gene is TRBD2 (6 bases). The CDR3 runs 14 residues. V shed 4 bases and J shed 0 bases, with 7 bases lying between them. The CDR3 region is CASSSGLAKNIQYF. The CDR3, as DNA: TGTGCCAGCAGTTCGGGACTAGCCAAAAACATTCAGTACTTC.

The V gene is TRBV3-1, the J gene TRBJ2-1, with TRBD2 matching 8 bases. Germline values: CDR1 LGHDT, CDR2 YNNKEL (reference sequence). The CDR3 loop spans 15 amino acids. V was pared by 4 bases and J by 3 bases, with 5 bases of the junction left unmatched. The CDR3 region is CASSPLAGLYNEQFF. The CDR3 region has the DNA TGTGCCAGCAGCCCTCTAGCGGGTCTCTACAATGAGCAGTTCTTC.

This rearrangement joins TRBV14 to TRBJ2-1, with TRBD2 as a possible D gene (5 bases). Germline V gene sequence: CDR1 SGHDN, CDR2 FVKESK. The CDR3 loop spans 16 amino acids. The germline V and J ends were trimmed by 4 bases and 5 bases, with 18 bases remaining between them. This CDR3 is CASSPPGLAPHNEQFF. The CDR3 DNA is TGTGCCAGCAGCCCCCCAGGACTGGCGCCCCACAATGAGCAGTTCTTC.

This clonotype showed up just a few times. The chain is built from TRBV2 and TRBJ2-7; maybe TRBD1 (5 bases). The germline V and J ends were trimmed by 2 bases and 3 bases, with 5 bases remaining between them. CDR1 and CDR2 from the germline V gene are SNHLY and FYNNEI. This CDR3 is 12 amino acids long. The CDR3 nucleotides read TGTGCCAGCAGTGAACAGGGCTACGAGCAGTACTTC. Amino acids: CASSEQGYEQYF.

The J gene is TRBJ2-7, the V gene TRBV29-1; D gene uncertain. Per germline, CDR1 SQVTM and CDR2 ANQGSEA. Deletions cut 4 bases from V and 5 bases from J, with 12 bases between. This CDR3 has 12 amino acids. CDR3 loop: CSVATQIDEQYF. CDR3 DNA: TGCAGCGTTGCCACGCAGATAGACGAGCAGTACTTC.

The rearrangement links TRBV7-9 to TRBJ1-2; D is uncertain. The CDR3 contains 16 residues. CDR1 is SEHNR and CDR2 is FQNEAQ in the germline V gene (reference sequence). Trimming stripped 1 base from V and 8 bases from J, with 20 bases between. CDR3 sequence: CASSLEAPRTSGGYTF. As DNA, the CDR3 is TGTGCCAGCAGCTTAGAAGCTCCGCGGACGTCTGGAGGCTACACCTTC.

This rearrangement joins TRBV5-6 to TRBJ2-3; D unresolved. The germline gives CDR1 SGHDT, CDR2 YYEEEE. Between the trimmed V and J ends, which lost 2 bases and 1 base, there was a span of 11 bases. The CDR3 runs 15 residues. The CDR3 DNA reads TGTGCCAGCAGCTTCCGAACACGACGCACAGATACGCAGTATTTT. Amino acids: CASSFRTRRTDTQYF.

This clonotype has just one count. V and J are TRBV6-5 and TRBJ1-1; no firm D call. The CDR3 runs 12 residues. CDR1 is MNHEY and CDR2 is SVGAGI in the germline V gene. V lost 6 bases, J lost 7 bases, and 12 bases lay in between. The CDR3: CASSWAGGEAFF. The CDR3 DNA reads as TGTGCCAGCAGCTGGGCTGGCGGTGAAGCTTTCTTT.

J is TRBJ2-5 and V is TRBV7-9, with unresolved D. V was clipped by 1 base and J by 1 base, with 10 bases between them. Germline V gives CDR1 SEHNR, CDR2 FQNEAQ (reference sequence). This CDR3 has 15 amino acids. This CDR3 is CASSLGLGSQETQYF. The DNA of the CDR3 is TGTGCCAGCAGCTTAGGCCTAGGCAGCCAAGAGACCCAGTACTTC.

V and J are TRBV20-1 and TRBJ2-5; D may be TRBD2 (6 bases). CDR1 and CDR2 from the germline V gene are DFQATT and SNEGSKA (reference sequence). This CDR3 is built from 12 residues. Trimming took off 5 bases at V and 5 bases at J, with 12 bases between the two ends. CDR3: CSAWTAGETQYF. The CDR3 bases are TGCAGTGCTTGGACGGCGGGGGAGACCCAGTACTTC.

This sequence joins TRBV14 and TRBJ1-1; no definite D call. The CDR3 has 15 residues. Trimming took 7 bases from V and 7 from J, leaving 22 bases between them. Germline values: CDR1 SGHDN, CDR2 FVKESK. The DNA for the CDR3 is TGTGCCAGCACCCCCGCTGCCGACGGCAGAGGTGAAGCTTTCTTT. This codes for CASTPAADGRGEAFF.

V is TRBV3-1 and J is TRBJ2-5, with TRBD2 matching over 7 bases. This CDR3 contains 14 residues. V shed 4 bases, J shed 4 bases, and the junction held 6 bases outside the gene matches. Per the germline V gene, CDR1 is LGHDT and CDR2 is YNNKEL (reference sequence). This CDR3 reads CASSLREDRETQYF. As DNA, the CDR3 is TGTGCCAGCAGCCTCCGGGAGGATCGAGAGACCCAGTACTTC.

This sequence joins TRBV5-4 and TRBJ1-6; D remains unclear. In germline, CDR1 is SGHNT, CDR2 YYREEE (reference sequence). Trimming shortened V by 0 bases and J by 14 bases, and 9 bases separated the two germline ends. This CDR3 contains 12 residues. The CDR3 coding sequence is TGTGCCAGCAGCTTGGACAGTTTCTCCCTCCACTTT. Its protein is CASSLDSFSLHF.

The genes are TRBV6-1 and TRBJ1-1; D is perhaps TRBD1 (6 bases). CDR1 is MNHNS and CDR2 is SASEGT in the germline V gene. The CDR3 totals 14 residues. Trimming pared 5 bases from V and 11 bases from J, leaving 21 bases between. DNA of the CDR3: TGTGCCAGCAGTCACCCCGGGGGGCACGGTTGGGCTTTCTTT. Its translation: CASSHPGGHGWAFF.

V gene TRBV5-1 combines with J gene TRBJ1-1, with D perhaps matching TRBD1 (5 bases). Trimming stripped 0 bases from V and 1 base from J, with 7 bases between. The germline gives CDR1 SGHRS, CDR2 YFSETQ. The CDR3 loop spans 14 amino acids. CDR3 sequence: CASSLGGENTEAFF. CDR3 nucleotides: TGCGCCAGCAGCTTGGGGGGCGAGAACACTGAAGCTTTCTTT.

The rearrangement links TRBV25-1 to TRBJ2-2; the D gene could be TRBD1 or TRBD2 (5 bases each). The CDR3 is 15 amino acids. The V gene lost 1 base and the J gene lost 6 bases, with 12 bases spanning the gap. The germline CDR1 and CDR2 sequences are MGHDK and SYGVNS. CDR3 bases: TGTGCCAGCAGTGAATCCCCCGGGGCCCCCGGGGAGCTGTTTTTT. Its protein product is CASSESPGAPGELFF.

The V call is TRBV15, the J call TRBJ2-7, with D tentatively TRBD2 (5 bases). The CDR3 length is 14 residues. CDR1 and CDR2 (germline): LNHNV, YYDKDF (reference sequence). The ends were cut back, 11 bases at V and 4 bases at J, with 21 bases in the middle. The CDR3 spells CAVQTPGSGYEQYF. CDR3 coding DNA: TGTGCCGTACAGACACCGGGGTCGGGGTACGAGCAGTACTTC.

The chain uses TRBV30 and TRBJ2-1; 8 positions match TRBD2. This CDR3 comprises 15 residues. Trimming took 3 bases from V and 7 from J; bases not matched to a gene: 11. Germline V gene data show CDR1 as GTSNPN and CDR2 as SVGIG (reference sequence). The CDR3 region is CAWRGTGGSINEQFF. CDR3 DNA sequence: TGTGCCTGGAGGGGAACGGGAGGGAGTATTAATGAGCAGTTCTTC.

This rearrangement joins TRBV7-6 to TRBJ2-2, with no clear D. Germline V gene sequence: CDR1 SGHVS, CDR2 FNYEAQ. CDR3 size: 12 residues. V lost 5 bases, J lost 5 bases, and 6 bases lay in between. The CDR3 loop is CASSRPTGELFF. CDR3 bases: TGTGCCAGCAGCCGGCCAACCGGGGAGCTGTTTTTT.

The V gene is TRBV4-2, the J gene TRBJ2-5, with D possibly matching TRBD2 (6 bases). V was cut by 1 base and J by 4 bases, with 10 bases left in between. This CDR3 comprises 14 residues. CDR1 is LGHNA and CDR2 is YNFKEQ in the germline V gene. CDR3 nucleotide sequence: TGTGCCAGCAGCCAAGGCCAGGGAGGAGAGACCCAGTACTTC. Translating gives CASSQGQGGETQYF.